This TCR beta chain was recorded in a study of T-cell reconstitution after alpha-beta-depleted transplantation in children. Using unique molecular identifiers, the investigators prepared the TCRbeta library. Each CDR3 protein is one row after TCRdb ran MiXCR on the PCR reads. The data show approximately 91,000 distinct CDR3 sequences, roughly 8.3% seen once. The CDR3 spans 14 residues. V was shortened by 7 bases and J by 4 bases, with 15 bases between the two germline ends. There are many counts of this clonotype. The source is a human donor who donated a stem cell graft to a child with congenital amegakaryocytic thrombocytopenia. This specimen was PBMCs from the stem cell graft donor, taken from the stem cell graft. The V and J genes are TRBV12-3 or TRBV12-4 and TRBJ2-3, with D possibly TRBD1 on 5 matching bases. CDR3 protein: CASTPRQGSDTQYF. The DNA for the CDR3 is TGTGCCAGCACCCCTCGGCAGGGCTCAGATACGCAGTATTTT.